The 2 T cell receptor beta chains listed next were all sequenced from one sample in a study of blood T cells in healthy people across ages. It was with a sample-barcoded 5' primer and a J-beta primer mix that a second PCR of roughly 7 to 12 cycles was run. TCRdb reprocessed the 5' RACE reads via MiXCR and lists one record per CDR3 protein. The sample consists of fewer than 2 million distinct CDR3 sequences, 39% of them appearing once. Sequencing input: blood. The receptors were gathered from a human donor in good health.

The chain links TRBV4-1 to TRBJ1-1; D gene uncertain. Per germline, CDR1 MGHRA and CDR2 YSYEKL. V was shortened by 3 bases and J by 4 bases, with 18 bases between the two germline ends. The CDR3 has 16 amino acids. The CDR3 reads CASSQEPYKEGTEAFF. Written as DNA, the CDR3 is TGCGCCAGCAGCCAGGAACCATACAAGGAAGGCACTGAAGCTTTCTTT.

The chain has TRBV2 and TRBJ2-1; the D gene is possibly TRBD1 (6 bases). With 5 bases removed from V and 5 bases from J, the gap between germline ends came to 19 bases. Germline values: CDR1 SNHLY, CDR2 FYNNEI. The CDR3 extends over 16 amino acids. Written as DNA, the CDR3 is TGTGCCAGCAGTTGGCCCGGGTGGGGGCTCAACAATGAGCAGTTCTTC. This codes for CASSWPGWGLNNEQFF.